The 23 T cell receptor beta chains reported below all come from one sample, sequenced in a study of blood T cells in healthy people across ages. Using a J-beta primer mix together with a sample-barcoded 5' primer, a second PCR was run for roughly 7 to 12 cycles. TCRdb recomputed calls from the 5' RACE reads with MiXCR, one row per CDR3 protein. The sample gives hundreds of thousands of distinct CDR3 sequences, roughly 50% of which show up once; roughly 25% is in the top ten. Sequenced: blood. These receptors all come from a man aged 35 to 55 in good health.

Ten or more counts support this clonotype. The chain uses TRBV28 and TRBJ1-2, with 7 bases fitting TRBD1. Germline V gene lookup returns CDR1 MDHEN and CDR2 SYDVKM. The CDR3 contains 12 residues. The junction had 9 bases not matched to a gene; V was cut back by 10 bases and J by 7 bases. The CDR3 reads CATLKTGIGYTF. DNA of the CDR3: TGTGCCACCCTAAAGACAGGGATTGGCTACACCTTC.

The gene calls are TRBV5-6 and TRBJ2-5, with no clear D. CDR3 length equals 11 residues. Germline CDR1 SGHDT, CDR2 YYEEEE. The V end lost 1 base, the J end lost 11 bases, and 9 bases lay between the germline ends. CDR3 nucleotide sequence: TGTGCCAGCAGCTTGATGAATGAGCAGTACTTC. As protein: CASSLMNEQYF.

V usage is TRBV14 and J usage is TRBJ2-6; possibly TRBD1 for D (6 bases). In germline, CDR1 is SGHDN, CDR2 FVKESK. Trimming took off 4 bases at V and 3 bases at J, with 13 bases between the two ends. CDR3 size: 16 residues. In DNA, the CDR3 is TGTGCCAGCAGCCGGAAACAGGGAATTGGGGCCAACGTCCTGACTTTC. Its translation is CASSRKQGIGANVLTF.

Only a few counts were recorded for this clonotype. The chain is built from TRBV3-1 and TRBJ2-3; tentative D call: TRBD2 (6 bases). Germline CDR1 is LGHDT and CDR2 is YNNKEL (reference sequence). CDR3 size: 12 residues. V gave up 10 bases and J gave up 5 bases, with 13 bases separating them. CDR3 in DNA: TGTGCCACCCGGGACTCCGTAGATACGCAGTATTTT. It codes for CATRDSVDTQYF.

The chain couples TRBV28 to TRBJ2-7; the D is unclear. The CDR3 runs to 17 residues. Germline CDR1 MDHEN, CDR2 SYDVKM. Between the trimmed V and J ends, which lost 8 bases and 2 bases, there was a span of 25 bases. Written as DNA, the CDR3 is TGTGCCAGCTCTCCTCTGCCTACGGCACCTAAGCCCTACGAGCAGTACTTC. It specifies CASSPLPTAPKPYEQYF.

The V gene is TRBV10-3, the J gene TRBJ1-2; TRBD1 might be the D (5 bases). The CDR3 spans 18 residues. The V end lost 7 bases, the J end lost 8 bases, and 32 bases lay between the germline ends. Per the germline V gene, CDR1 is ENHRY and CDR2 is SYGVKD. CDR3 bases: TGTGCCATCAATATAGACAGTAAGCGAGGAGAAGGCGTCGAGGGCTACACCTTC. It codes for CAINIDSKRGEGVEGYTF.

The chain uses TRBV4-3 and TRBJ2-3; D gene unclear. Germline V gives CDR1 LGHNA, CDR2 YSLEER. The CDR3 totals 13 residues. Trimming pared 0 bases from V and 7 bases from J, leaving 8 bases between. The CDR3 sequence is CASSQDEQNTQYF. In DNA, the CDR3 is TGCGCCAGCAGCCAAGATGAACAGAATACGCAGTATTTT.

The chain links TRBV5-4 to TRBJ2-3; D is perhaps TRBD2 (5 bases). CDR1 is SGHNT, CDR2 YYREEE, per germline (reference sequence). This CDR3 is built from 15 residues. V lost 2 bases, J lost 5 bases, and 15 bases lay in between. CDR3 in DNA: TGTGCCAGCAGCTTATCCTCAGCGGCACAAGATACGCAGTATTTT. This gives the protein CASSLSSAAQDTQYF.

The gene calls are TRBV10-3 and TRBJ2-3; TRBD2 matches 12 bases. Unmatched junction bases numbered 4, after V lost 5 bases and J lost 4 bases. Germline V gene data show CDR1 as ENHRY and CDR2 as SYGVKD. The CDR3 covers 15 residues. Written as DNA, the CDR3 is TGTGCCATCAGTCTAGCGGGGGGGCAGCCAGATACGCAGTATTTT. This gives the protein CAISLAGGQPDTQYF.

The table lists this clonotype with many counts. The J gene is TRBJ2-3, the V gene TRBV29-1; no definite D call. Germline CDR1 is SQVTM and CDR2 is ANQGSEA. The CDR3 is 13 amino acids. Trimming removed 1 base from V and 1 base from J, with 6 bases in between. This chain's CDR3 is CSVEGQGTDTQYF. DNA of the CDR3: TGCAGCGTTGAAGGGCAGGGCACAGATACGCAGTATTTT.

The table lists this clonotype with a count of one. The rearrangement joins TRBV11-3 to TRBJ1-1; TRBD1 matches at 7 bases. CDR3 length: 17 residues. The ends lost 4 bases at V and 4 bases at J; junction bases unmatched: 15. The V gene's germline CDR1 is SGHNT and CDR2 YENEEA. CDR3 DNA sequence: TGTGCCAGCAGCTCCCGGCTGGGCGGAAAGGGGGCCACTGAAGCTTTCTTT. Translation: CASSSRLGGKGATEAFF.

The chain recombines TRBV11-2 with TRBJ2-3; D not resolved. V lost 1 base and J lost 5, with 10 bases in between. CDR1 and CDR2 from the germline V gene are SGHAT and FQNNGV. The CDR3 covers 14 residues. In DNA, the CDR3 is TGTGCCAGCAGCTTAGGGAGTATCGTAGATACGCAGTATTTT. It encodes CASSLGSIVDTQYF.

The CDR3 region is CSAAVGVDYEQYF. The CDR3 coding sequence is TGCAGCGCTGCCGTGGGGGTAGACTACGAGCAGTACTTC. The rearrangement joins TRBV29-1 to TRBJ2-7; TRBD1 or TRBD2 may be the D gene (5 bases each). V was pared by 7 bases and J by 3 bases, with 16 bases between. Germline V gene sequence: CDR1 SQVTM, CDR2 ANQGSEA. The CDR3 consists of 13 residues.

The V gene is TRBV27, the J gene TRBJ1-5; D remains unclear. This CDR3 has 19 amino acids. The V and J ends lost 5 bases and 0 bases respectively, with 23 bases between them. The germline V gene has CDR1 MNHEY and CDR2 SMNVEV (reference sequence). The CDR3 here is CASSAWTGRARNSNQPQHF. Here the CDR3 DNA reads TGTGCCAGCAGTGCCTGGACCGGACGGGCTCGTAATAGCAATCAGCCCCAGCATTTT.

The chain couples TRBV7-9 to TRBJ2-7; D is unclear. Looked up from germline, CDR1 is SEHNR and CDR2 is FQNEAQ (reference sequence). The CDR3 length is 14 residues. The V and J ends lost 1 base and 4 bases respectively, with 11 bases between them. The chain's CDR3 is CASSLESDRYEQYF. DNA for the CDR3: TGTGCCAGCAGCTTAGAGTCCGACCGATACGAGCAGTACTTC. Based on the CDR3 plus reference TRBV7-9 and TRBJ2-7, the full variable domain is DTGVSQNPRHKITKRGQNVTFRCDPISEHNRLYWYRQTLGQGPEFLTYFQNEAQLEKSRLLSDRFSAERPKGSFSTLEIQRTEQGDSAMYLCASSLESDRYEQYFGPGTRLTVT.

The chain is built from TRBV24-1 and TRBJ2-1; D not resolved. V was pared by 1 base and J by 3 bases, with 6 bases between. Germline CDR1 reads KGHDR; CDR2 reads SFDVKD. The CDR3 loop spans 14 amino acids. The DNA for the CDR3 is TGTGCCACCAGTGATTTTGCCAGCTACAATGAGCAGTTCTTC. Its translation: CATSDFASYNEQFF.

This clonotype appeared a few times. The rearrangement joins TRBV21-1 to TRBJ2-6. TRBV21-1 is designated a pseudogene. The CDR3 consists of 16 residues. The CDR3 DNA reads TGTGCCAGCAGCAAACCCCTTTACTCTGGGGCCAACGTCCTGACTTTC. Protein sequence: CASSKPLYSGANVLTF.

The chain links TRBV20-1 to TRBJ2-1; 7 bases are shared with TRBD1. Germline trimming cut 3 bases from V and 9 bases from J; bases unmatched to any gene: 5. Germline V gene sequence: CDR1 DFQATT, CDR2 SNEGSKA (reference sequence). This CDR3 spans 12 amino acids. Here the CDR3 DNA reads TGCAGTGCTAGCACAGGGGCGGGTGAGCAGTTCTTC. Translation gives CSASTGAGEQFF.

CDR3 bases: TGTGCCAGCAGCCTAGGCGGGACAGGCCTAATAGAACTGTTTTTT. The encoded protein is CASSLGGTGLIELFF. This chain uses TRBV7-9 with TRBJ1-4, with 8 bases fitting TRBD1. The germline CDR1 and CDR2 sequences are SEHNR and FQNEAQ (reference sequence). The CDR3 is 15 residues long. The junction had 14 bases not matched to a gene; V was cut back by 5 bases and J by 12 bases.

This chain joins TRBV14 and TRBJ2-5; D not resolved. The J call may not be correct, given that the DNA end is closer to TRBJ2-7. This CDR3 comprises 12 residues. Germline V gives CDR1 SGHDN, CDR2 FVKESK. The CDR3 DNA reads TGTGCCAGCAGCCCCCTCTCGGGCGAGCAGTACTTC. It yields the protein CASSPLSGEQYF.

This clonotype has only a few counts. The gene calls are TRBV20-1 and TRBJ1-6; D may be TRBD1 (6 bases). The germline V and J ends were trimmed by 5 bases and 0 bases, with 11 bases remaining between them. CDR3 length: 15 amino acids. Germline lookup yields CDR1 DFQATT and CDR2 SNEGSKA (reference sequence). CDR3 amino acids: CSADTGSSYNSPLHF. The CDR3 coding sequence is TGCAGTGCTGATACAGGGAGCTCCTATAATTCACCCCTCCACTTT.

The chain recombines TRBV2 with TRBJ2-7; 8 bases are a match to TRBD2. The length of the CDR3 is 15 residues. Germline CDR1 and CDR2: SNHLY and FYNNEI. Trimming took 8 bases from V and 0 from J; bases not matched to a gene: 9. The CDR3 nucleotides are TGTGCCAGCTTAATGGAAGCGGGGGTCTCCTACGAGCAGTACTTC. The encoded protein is CASLMEAGVSYEQYF.

CDR3 residues: CASTGAGLYNEQFF. CDR3 bases: TGTGCCAGCACGGGTGCGGGCCTCTACAATGAGCAGTTCTTC. The J gene is TRBJ2-1, the V gene TRBV7-2, with D possibly TRBD2 on 5 matching bases. Trimming shortened V by 7 bases and J by 3 bases, and 13 bases separated the two germline ends. The CDR3 length is 14 residues. Germline CDR1 SGHTA, CDR2 FQGNSA.